This TCR beta chain was sequenced in a study of beta chain features in type 1 diabetes. Overall study results and limits: Relative to healthy donors, patients appeared to have naive, central memory and Treg TCRB repertoires that were more similar. In every one of the four CD4+ subsets, TCRB CDR3s were moderately but significantly shorter in Type 1 diabetes patients.

Per germline, CDR1 ENHRY and CDR2 SYGVKD. The CDR3 has 13 amino acids. V shed 3 bases and J shed 5 bases, with 10 bases lying between them. Expressed TCRB transcripts were sequenced because the isolated RNA had all been reverse transcribed beforehand. TCRdb keeps only in-frame clones here, not all; method: immunoSEQ multiplex PCR. The top ten hold around 0.5% of the sample, which has around 150,000 clones, roughly 8% seen once. About this clone: Its specificity is unknown.

This TCR derives from a woman aged 18-29 years with type 1 diabetes. The chain couples TRBV10-3 to TRBJ2-5; a possible D gene is TRBD1 (5 bases). Input material: central memory CD4+ T cells from blood. The CDR3 region is CAISEAGMETQYF. The CDR3 DNA reads TGTGCCATCAGTGAAGCAGGGATGGAGACCCAGTACTTC.